The rows below give T cell receptor beta chains drawn from one sample of a study of T cell responses to AZD1222 COVID-19 vaccine. Sequenced by immunoSEQ multiplex PCR; TCRdb stores in-frame clones only, minus some. The sample includes more than 85,000 clones, 86% of them seen just once. Sequencing was performed on peripheral blood, taken on day 0 of AZD1222 vaccination. The receptor source for this set is an adult in good health. Each CDR3 is given with its conserved first and last residue. Each record gives: V gene, J gene, D gene, clone size, CDR3 DNA, CDR3 protein. D genes are given only for firm matches. Clone size is stated in some rows and not others, as once, few, many or a class when expanded.

v_gene: TRBV6-5
j_gene: TRBJ2-7
d_gene: -
abundance: once
CDR3nt: TGTGCCAGCAGCTCTCCTTACGAGCAGTACTTC
CDR3aa: CASSSPYEQYF

v_gene: TRBV24-1
j_gene: TRBJ1-5
d_gene: TRBD1
abundance: -
CDR3nt: TGTGCCACCAGTGAATCGGGACAGAGCCACTATAGCAATCAGCCCCAGCATTTT
CDR3aa: CATSESGQSHYSNQPQHF

v_gene: TRBV28
j_gene: TRBJ2-7
d_gene: -
abundance: -
CDR3nt: TGTGCCAGCAGCAGGACTCCCCTGCGCGAGCAGTACTTC
CDR3aa: CASSRTPLREQYF

v_gene: TRBV6-1
j_gene: TRBJ1-2
d_gene: -
abundance: -
CDR3nt: TGTGCCAGCAGTGAATCAAGCTATGGCTACACCTTC
CDR3aa: CASSESSYGYTF

v_gene: TRBV27
j_gene: TRBJ2-1
d_gene: TRBD2
abundance: -
CDR3nt: TGTGCCAGCAGTTGGGGCGGGGGCTACAATGAGCAGTTCTTC
CDR3aa: CASSWGGGYNEQFF

v_gene: TRBV24-1
j_gene: TRBJ2-7
d_gene: -
abundance: -
CDR3nt: TGTGCCACCGGAGGACAGTCCCACGAGCAGTACTTC
CDR3aa: CATGGQSHEQYF

v_gene: TRBV5-1
j_gene: TRBJ2-7
d_gene: -
abundance: -
CDR3nt: TGCGCCAGCAGCTTGCGTTCAGGCGAGCAGTACTTC
CDR3aa: CASSLRSGEQYF

v_gene: TRBV4-2
j_gene: TRBJ1-5
d_gene: -
abundance: -
CDR3nt: TGTGCCAGCAGCCTCGGACACGGGAGCAATCAGCCCCAGCATTTT
CDR3aa: CASSLGHGSNQPQHF

v_gene: TRBV19
j_gene: TRBJ2-1
d_gene: TRBD2
abundance: once
CDR3nt: TGTGCCAGTAGTATACAACTAGCGGCCTTTAGGTACAATGAGCAGTTCTTC
CDR3aa: CASSIQLAAFRYNEQFF

v_gene: TRBV27
j_gene: TRBJ2-1
d_gene: -
abundance: once
CDR3nt: TGTGCCAGCAGTTTTACGCGGGATAACCACAATGAGCAGTTCTTC
CDR3aa: CASSFTRDNHNEQFF

v_gene: TRBV5-6
j_gene: TRBJ1-2
d_gene: -
abundance: -
CDR3nt: TGTGCCAGCAGCTCGGACAGTGGCTACACCTTC
CDR3aa: CASSSDSGYTF

v_gene: TRBV28
j_gene: TRBJ2-3
d_gene: TRBD2
abundance: -
CDR3nt: TGTGCCGGTACTAGCGGGAGCCCTAGCACAGATACGCAGTATTTT
CDR3aa: CAGTSGSPSTDTQYF

v_gene: TRBV28
j_gene: TRBJ2-7
d_gene: TRBD1
abundance: -
CDR3nt: TGTGCCAGCAGTGTAGGACAGGGGAAACCCTCCTACGAGCAGTACTTC
CDR3aa: CASSVGQGKPSYEQYF

v_gene: TRBV7-9
j_gene: TRBJ1-4
d_gene: -
abundance: -
CDR3nt: TGTGCCAGCAGCTTAGGATCGGGGGACACGATAGAAAAACTGTTTTTT
CDR3aa: CASSLGSGDTIEKLFF

v_gene: TRBV4-2
j_gene: TRBJ1-5
d_gene: TRBD1
abundance: once
CDR3nt: TGTGCCAGCAGCCAAGGCCTAGTGGGGCAGGGGGATCAGCCCCAGCATTTT
CDR3aa: CASSQGLVGQGDQPQHF

v_gene: TRBV7-3
j_gene: TRBJ2-6
d_gene: -
abundance: -
CDR3nt: TGTGCCAGCAGCTTTTTCGGGGCCAACGTCCTGACTTTC
CDR3aa: CASSFFGANVLTF

v_gene: TRBV6-6
j_gene: TRBJ2-1
d_gene: TRBD2
abundance: -
CDR3nt: TGTGCCAGCAGTCTGACTAGCGGGAGGGCGTCAAATGAGCAGTTCTTC
CDR3aa: CASSLTSGRASNEQFF

v_gene: TRBV2
j_gene: TRBJ2-5
d_gene: -
abundance: -
CDR3nt: TGTGCCAGCAGTGAAGGAGGGACTCAGGCGGAGACCCAGTACTTC
CDR3aa: CASSEGGTQAETQYF

v_gene: TRBV19
j_gene: TRBJ2-2
d_gene: -
abundance: once
CDR3nt: TGTGCCAGTAGCCGAGGACACATCACCGGGGAGCTGTTTTTT
CDR3aa: CASSRGHITGELFF

v_gene: TRBV12-3/TRBV12-4
j_gene: TRBJ1-5
d_gene: -
abundance: -
CDR3nt: TGTGCCAGCAGTTTAAATGATCAGCCCCAGCATTTT
CDR3aa: CASSLNDQPQHF

v_gene: TRBV19
j_gene: TRBJ1-2
d_gene: -
abundance: -
CDR3nt: TGTGCCAGTAGTATGTGGGAGTCCTATGGCTACACCTTC
CDR3aa: CASSMWESYGYTF

v_gene: TRBV7-2
j_gene: TRBJ2-3
d_gene: TRBD2
abundance: -
CDR3nt: TGTGCCAGCAGCTTAGGGGTTAGCGGGGCCGCAGATACGCAGTATTTT
CDR3aa: CASSLGVSGAADTQYF

v_gene: TRBV19
j_gene: TRBJ2-1
d_gene: -
abundance: -
CDR3nt: TGTGCCTCCCAGGCCCTGGACACATACAATGAGCAGTTCTTC
CDR3aa: CASQALDTYNEQFF

v_gene: TRBV7-7
j_gene: TRBJ2-1
d_gene: TRBD1
abundance: -
CDR3nt: TGTGCCAGCAGCTTGGGACAGGGGGCCACTAATGAGCAGTTCTTC
CDR3aa: CASSLGQGATNEQFF

v_gene: TRBV6-4
j_gene: TRBJ1-2
d_gene: -
abundance: -
CDR3nt: TGTGCCAGCAGCCCCGCGGGGGGGTACGGCTATGGCTACACCTTC
CDR3aa: CASSPAGGYGYGYTF

v_gene: TRBV14
j_gene: TRBJ2-1
d_gene: TRBD1
abundance: once
CDR3nt: TGTGCCAGCAGCCAAGGGACAGGGGCGTCCTCCTACAATGAGCAGTTCTTC
CDR3aa: CASSQGTGASSYNEQFF

v_gene: TRBV11-2
j_gene: TRBJ2-7
d_gene: TRBD2
abundance: -
CDR3nt: TGTGCCAGCAGCTTACGAACTAGCGGGAGAGGGTACGAGCAGTACTTC
CDR3aa: CASSLRTSGRGYEQYF

v_gene: TRBV19
j_gene: TRBJ2-1
d_gene: -
abundance: -
CDR3nt: TGTGCCAGTAGTATTTCAGCTGTCTCCTACAATGAGCAGTTCTTC
CDR3aa: CASSISAVSYNEQFF

v_gene: TRBV5-1
j_gene: TRBJ2-2
d_gene: -
abundance: -
CDR3nt: TGCGCCAGCAGCTTGGGATTGCAGACGACCGTCGGCGGGGAGCTGTTTTTT
CDR3aa: CASSLGLQTTVGGELFF

v_gene: TRBV19
j_gene: TRBJ1-5
d_gene: -
abundance: -
CDR3nt: TGTGCCAGTAGCATGGGTTGGGGGATGCGCAATCAGCCCCAGCATTTT
CDR3aa: CASSMGWGMRNQPQHF

v_gene: TRBV24-1
j_gene: TRBJ2-7
d_gene: -
abundance: -
CDR3nt: TGTGCCACCACCTTATACGAGCAGTACTTC
CDR3aa: CATTLYEQYF

v_gene: TRBV28
j_gene: TRBJ1-1
d_gene: TRBD1
abundance: -
CDR3nt: TGTGCCAGCAGTTTAGGCAGGGGGAGCACTGAAGCTTTCTTT
CDR3aa: CASSLGRGSTEAFF

v_gene: TRBV5-5
j_gene: TRBJ2-7
d_gene: -
abundance: few
CDR3nt: TGTGCCAGCAGCTTGGAGGTGGTACCCTACGAGCAGTACTTC
CDR3aa: CASSLEVVPYEQYF

v_gene: TRBV5-4
j_gene: TRBJ2-3
d_gene: TRBD2
abundance: -
CDR3nt: TGTGCCAGCAGCTTGCAGAGCGGGAGGACAGATACGCAGTATTTT
CDR3aa: CASSLQSGRTDTQYF

v_gene: TRBV3-1/TRBV3-2
j_gene: TRBJ1-2
d_gene: TRBD1
abundance: -
CDR3nt: TGTGCCAGCAGCCAAGATCCTTGGGACAGCTATGGCTACACCTTC
CDR3aa: CASSQDPWDSYGYTF

v_gene: TRBV28
j_gene: TRBJ2-5
d_gene: TRBD1
abundance: -
CDR3nt: TGTGCCAGCAGTTTAGCAGGGGGCCAAGAGACCCAGTACTTC
CDR3aa: CASSLAGGQETQYF

v_gene: TRBV9
j_gene: TRBJ2-2
d_gene: -
abundance: -
CDR3nt: TGTGCCAGCAGCGTAGAAGGGTGGGCCGGGGAGCTGTTTTTT
CDR3aa: CASSVEGWAGELFF

v_gene: TRBV10-3
j_gene: TRBJ2-2
d_gene: -
abundance: -
CDR3nt: TGTGCCATCAGTGAGTCGGGGCCTGAGGGGGAGCTGTTTTTT
CDR3aa: CAISESGPEGELFF

v_gene: TRBV18
j_gene: TRBJ2-2
d_gene: -
abundance: -
CDR3nt: TGTGCCAGCTCACAAGTTTCGAGTTACACCGGGGAGCTGTTTTTT
CDR3aa: CASSQVSSYTGELFF

v_gene: TRBV19
j_gene: TRBJ2-7
d_gene: -
abundance: -
CDR3nt: TGTGCCAGTAGTATGCAGGACAAAGTAGGCGAGCAGTACTTC
CDR3aa: CASSMQDKVGEQYF

v_gene: TRBV11-2
j_gene: TRBJ1-4
d_gene: -
abundance: once
CDR3nt: TGTGCCAGCAGCTTATGGGGAGCGGCTAATGAAAAACTGTTTTTT
CDR3aa: CASSLWGAANEKLFF

v_gene: TRBV19
j_gene: TRBJ2-7
d_gene: TRBD2
abundance: -
CDR3nt: TGTGCCAGTAGTGCCCCTAGACTAGCGGGCGGTCTAGGAGAATCCTACGAGCAGTACTTC
CDR3aa: CASSAPRLAGGLGESYEQYF

v_gene: TRBV27
j_gene: TRBJ1-2
d_gene: -
abundance: -
CDR3nt: TGTGCCAGCAGTCCGCGAGGCAGCTATGGCTACACCTTC
CDR3aa: CASSPRGSYGYTF

v_gene: TRBV5-4
j_gene: TRBJ1-3
d_gene: -
abundance: -
CDR3nt: TGTGCCAGCAGCTTGGGGGGGGTTAGTGGAAACACCATATATTTT
CDR3aa: CASSLGGVSGNTIYF

v_gene: TRBV7-9
j_gene: TRBJ2-7
d_gene: -
abundance: -
CDR3nt: TGTGCCAGCAGCCGGGAGTCAAAAGGTTCGTACTTC
CDR3aa: CASSRESKGSYF

v_gene: TRBV3-1/TRBV3-2
j_gene: TRBJ1-1
d_gene: -
abundance: -
CDR3nt: TGTGCCAGCAGCCAAGGGTCGGACCGTTGGAACACTGAAGCTTTCTTT
CDR3aa: CASSQGSDRWNTEAFF

v_gene: TRBV3-1/TRBV3-2
j_gene: TRBJ1-5
d_gene: -
abundance: once
CDR3nt: TGTGCCAGCAGCCCGGGCGGGCAGGGCGGTCATCCCCAGCATTTT
CDR3aa: CASSPGGQGGHPQHF

v_gene: TRBV13
j_gene: TRBJ1-2
d_gene: TRBD1
abundance: -
CDR3nt: TGTGCCAGCAGCTTGGGGACAGGGAGTGGCTACACCTTC
CDR3aa: CASSLGTGSGYTF